This T cell receptor beta chain was identified during a study of vaccination and CD4 T cells after COVID-19. Study details: Convalescent patients gave post-COVID blood a median around 91 days post-diagnosis, range 35 to 161.

At the Johns Hopkins FTIC core, DNA taken from cultured CD4+ T cells was sequenced by way of the Oncomine TCR Beta short-read assay. TCRdb called the PCR reads again in MiXCR, with one record for every CDR3 protein. The table records about 16,000 distinct CDR3 sequences, 40% to 50% of them present only once. Indicated treatment: approximately nine-day PBMC culture with coronavirus spike peptide pools or control peptides (ViraFEST assay). ViraFEST stimulated the growth of antigen-specific T cells using peptide pools and subsequently profiled their TCRs by sequencing. A note on this clonotype: Its specificity is unknown.

Study findings and constraints: The great majority, 304 of 307 vaccine-specific clones, proved spike mono-reactive in convalescent patients.

The specimen was cultured CD4+ T cells from blood, collected after SARS-CoV-2 vaccination. This TCR was recovered from a human donor with COVID-19.

The CDR3 DNA reads TGTGCCAGCAGCGCAACCGAGAATTCCGGAAAACGAGAAAAACTGTTTTTT. Amino acid sequence: CASSATENSGKREKLFF. The chain couples TRBV7-9 to TRBJ1-4; no clear D. There are 17 residues in the CDR3. V was cut by 5 bases and J by 8 bases, with 24 bases left in between. CDR1 is SEHNR and CDR2 is FQNEAQ in the germline V gene (reference sequence).